The 28 T cell receptor beta chains reported below all come from one sample, sequenced in a study of tumor and adjacent non-tumor tissue in lung cancer. TCRbeta libraries were built with three rounds of nested PCR, modified from ARM-PCR. TCRdb independently ran MiXCR on the multiplex PCR reads; one entry per CDR3 protein. The repertoire holds 200,000 to 250,000 distinct CDR3 sequences, with around 71% as singletons. The template was RNA from unsorted bulk tissue. The sample consisted of lung tumor tissue. The source of these receptors is a man in his sixties with non-small cell lung cancer.

On this clonotype itself: A much larger clone lies one base from this, so it may be a read error. The J gene is TRBJ2-2, the V gene TRBV5-1, with a weak D call TRBD2 (6 bases). CDR1 and CDR2 from the germline V gene are SGHRS and YFSETQ. Between the trimmed V and J ends, which lost 1 base and 4 bases, there was a span of 14 bases. The CDR3 is 16 amino acids. CDR3 residues: CASSLLGGNSTGELFF. CDR3 nucleotide sequence: TGCGCCAGCAGCTTGCTTGGCGGGAATAGCACCGGGGAGCTGTTTTTT.

Comment on this clonotype: One junction end disagrees with the germline gene, perhaps due to a read error. The chain joins TRBV5-4 to TRBJ2-4; D is uncertain. The CDR3 extends over 14 amino acids. Looked up from germline, CDR1 is SGHNT and CDR2 is YYREEE (reference sequence). CDR3 in DNA: TGTGCCAGCAGCTTGGCCCAGACCAAAAACATTCAGTACTTT. Amino acids: CASSLAQTKNIQYF.

In its sample, this clonotype was seen a few times. The gene calls are TRBV20-1 and TRBJ1-5; D remains unclear. This CDR3 has 12 residues. CDR1 is DFQATT, CDR2 SNEGSKA, per germline (reference sequence). Between the trimmed V and J ends, which lost 2 bases and 3 bases, there was a span of 5 bases. As DNA, the CDR3 is TGCAGTGCTAGAAGGCTCAATCAGCCCCAGCATTTT. It translates to CSARRLNQPQHF.

With respect to this clonotype: Germline is not matched at one junction end, which may reflect a read error. J is TRBJ2-7 and V is TRBV4-3; possible D gene TRBD2, 7 bases. CDR1 is LGHNA and CDR2 is YSLEER in the germline V gene. The CDR3 length is 15 residues. The chain's CDR3 is CASSHGGQGSFEQYF. CDR3 coding DNA: TGCGCCAGCAGTCACGGGGGGCAGGGATCCTTCGAGCAGTACTTC.

As regards this clonotype: Germline and junction disagree at one end, which may indicate a read error. The genes are TRBV6-2 or TRBV6-3 and TRBJ1-6; 12 nucleotides line up with TRBD1. This CDR3 comprises 13 residues. Germline V gene lookup returns CDR1 MNHEY and CDR2 SVGEGT. The CDR3 bases are TGTGCCAGCATGGGACAGGGGGCTTTACCCCTCCATTTT. It yields the protein CASMGQGALPLHF.

In the case of this clonotype: The conserved phenylalanine or tryptophan normally closing the CDR3 is absent here, so this likely arose from a read error. The genes are TRBV20-1 and TRBJ1-5, with D possibly being TRBD1 (6 bases). Deletions cut 0 bases from V and 5 bases from J, with 17 bases between. CDR3 length: 16 amino acids. Per germline, CDR1 DFQATT and CDR2 SNEGSKA (reference sequence). CDR3 coding DNA: TGCAGTGCTAGAGATTTATCAACAGGGTTCGATCAGCCCCAGCATGTT. Its translation: CSARDLSTGFDQPQHV.

As to this clonotype: The junction departs from the called germline gene at one end, perhaps through a read error. This chain uses TRBV6-1 with TRBJ2-7; D possibly corresponds to TRBD2 (5 bases). The CDR3 extends over 14 amino acids. Per the germline V gene, CDR1 is MNHNS and CDR2 is SASEGT. CDR3 region: CASSVSGKAYEQYF. The CDR3, as DNA: TGTGCCAGCAGTGTCTCCGGGAAGGCTTACGAGCAATACTTC.

The rearrangement uses TRBV28 and TRBJ2-3; no clear D gene. V was clipped by 2 bases and J by 0 bases, with 12 bases between them. The CDR3 consists of 16 residues. Germline lookup yields CDR1 MDHEN and CDR2 SYDVKM. This CDR3 reads CASSLGGSLSTDTQYF. The DNA of the CDR3 is TGTGCCAGCAGTTTAGGTGGAAGTCTTAGCACAGATACGCAGTATTTT.

This clonotype has only a few counts. The gene calls are TRBV6-2 or TRBV6-3 and TRBJ2-7; D uncertain. This CDR3 comprises 12 residues. The V end lost 1 base, the J end lost 0 bases, and 1 base lay between the germline ends. Germline V gives CDR1 MNHEY, CDR2 SVGEGT. The CDR3 sequence is CASSYFSYEQYF. The DNA for the CDR3 is TGTGCCAGCAGTTACTTCTCCTACGAGCAGTACTTC.

This clonotype occurred a few times. The V call is TRBV28, the J call TRBJ2-4, with 7 bases that match TRBD1. The CDR3 spans 12 residues. The germline V gene has CDR1 MDHEN and CDR2 SYDVKM. V gave up 8 bases and J gave up 5 bases; unmatched junction bases: 3. The CDR3 bases are TGTGCCAGCTCCCAGGGGGAAAACATTCAGTACTTC. Protein: CASSQGENIQYF.

About this clonotype: The junction shows a germline mismatch at one end, possibly a read error. This chain joins TRBV11-2 and TRBJ2-1; D call uncertain. TRBJ2-7 matches the DNA end more closely, so the J call is doubtful. This CDR3 is built from 15 residues. Looked up from germline, CDR1 is SGHAT and CDR2 is FQNNGV. The CDR3 here is CASCLNPSSGTEQYF. CDR3 nucleotide sequence: TGTGCCAGCTGCTTAAATCCCTCGTCGGGCACTGAGCAGTACTTC.

The chain uses TRBV7-9 and TRBJ1-6; D not resolved. Germline V gives CDR1 SEHNR, CDR2 FQNEAQ (reference sequence). CDR3 length: 15 residues. Trimming removed 9 bases from V and 3 bases from J, with 15 bases in between. The CDR3 coding sequence is TGTGCCAGTAGCCCCCAGGCGGGCTATAATTCACCCCTCCACTTT. Amino acids: CASSPQAGYNSPLHF.

As for this clonotype: A much more abundant neighbour one base away suggests this may be a read error. The gene calls are TRBV20-1 and TRBJ1-4; D call uncertain. The CDR3 has 12 residues. Germline CDR1 DFQATT, CDR2 SNEGSKA (reference sequence). The CDR3 protein is CSPRVGGEKLFF. CDR3 in DNA: TGCAGTCCTAGAGTAGGTGGCGAAAAACTGTTTTTT.

This clonotype was counted once. J is TRBJ2-3 and V is TRBV4-3; tentative D call: TRBD1 (6 bases). Germline CDR1 reads LGHNA; CDR2 reads YSLEER. The V end lost 4 bases, the J end lost 4 bases, and 15 bases lay between the germline ends. CDR3 length: 15 residues. The CDR3 protein is CASSPGHGQSDTQYF. CDR3 coding DNA: TGCGCCAGCAGCCCGGGACATGGGCAGTCAGATACGCAGTATTTT.

This clonotype was counted ten times or more. The chain recombines TRBV12-3 or TRBV12-4 with TRBJ2-2, with 13 positions matching TRBD2. V trimming: 5 bases; J trimming: 4 bases; junction bases outside the gene matches: 4. The CDR3 contains 16 residues. CDR3 loop: CASSGLAGAGTGELFF. DNA of the CDR3: TGTGCCAGCAGTGGACTAGCGGGAGCGGGCACCGGGGAGCTGTTTTTT.

The sample holds one count of this clonotype. Its ends do not fully match the called genes, so a read error is possible. Written as DNA, the CDR3 is TGCCCCAGTAGTGAGTCGACAGGGCGGAACACTGAAGCTTTCTTT. As protein: CPSSESTGRNTEAFF. V is TRBV10-1 and J is TRBJ1-1; 7 bases agree with TRBD1. Germline CDR1 and CDR2: WNHNN and SYGVQD (reference sequence). The CDR3 is 15 residues long.

The table lists this clonotype with many counts. The rearrangement joins TRBV20-1 to TRBJ2-3; tentatively, D is TRBD2 (5 bases). The CDR3 totals 13 residues. Germline assignment: CDR1 DFQATT and CDR2 SNEGSKA (reference sequence). V lost 1 base and J lost 6, with 11 bases in between. CDR3 protein: CSARVETGDTQYF. The DNA for the CDR3 is TGCAGTGCTAGAGTCGAGACGGGGGATACGCAGTATTTT.

Comments on this clonotype: The junction does not match germline at one end; this may be a read error. The chain links TRBV20-1 to TRBJ2-1, with 7 bases identical to TRBD2. The germline V gene has CDR1 DFQATT and CDR2 SNEGSKA (reference sequence). The CDR3 is 16 residues long. The CDR3 region has the DNA TGCAGTGCTACCCCGACTAGAGGGAGGGCCAGAGATGAGCGGTTCTTC. Translation: CSATPTRGRARDERFF.

Details on this clonotype: One end of the junction is discordant with germline, which a read error may explain. This chain connects TRBV11-2 to TRBJ2-2, with 9 bases lining up with TRBD1. The V gene's germline CDR1 is SGHAT and CDR2 FQNNGV. The CDR3 runs 15 residues. CDR3 residues: CTSSAGQGHTGELFF. CDR3 DNA: TGTACCAGCAGCGCGGGACAGGGACATACCGGGGAGCTGTTTTTT.

The chain carries TRBV5-5 and TRBJ2-1, with D maybe TRBD2 (5 bases). Trimming removed 3 bases at V and 3 bases at J, with 13 bases between. The germline V gene has CDR1 SGHKS and CDR2 YYEKEE (reference sequence). The CDR3 runs to 15 residues. CDR3 loop: CASSYAGRVYNEQFF. CDR3 nucleotides: TGTGCCAGCAGCTACGCGGGTAGGGTCTACAATGAGCAGTTCTTC.

Note on this clonotype: The germline gene is not matched at one end of the junction; a read error may be the cause. The rearrangement joins TRBV20-1 to TRBJ2-5, with 11 bases fitting TRBD2. This CDR3 region has 14 residues. Germline V gene data show CDR1 as DFQATT and CDR2 as SNEGSKA (reference sequence). The CDR3 DNA is TGCATTGCTACGGGACTAGCGGCCCGGGAGACCCAGTACTTC. This gives the protein CIATGLAARETQYF.

Comments on this clonotype: The junction shows a germline mismatch at one end, possibly a read error. This chain joins TRBV4-2 and TRBJ1-4; D is unclear. The CDR3 totals 17 residues. From germline, CDR1 is LGHNA and CDR2 YNFKEQ. In DNA, the CDR3 is TGTACCAGCAGCCAAGATCATGGCCGAACCTCTAATGAAAAACTGTTTTTT. It translates to CTSSQDHGRTSNEKLFF.

The chain employs TRBV6-1 and TRBJ2-3; D gene uncertain. V gave up 3 bases and J gave up 4 bases, with 14 bases separating them. The germline V gene has CDR1 MNHNS and CDR2 SASEGT. CDR3 size: 15 residues. The CDR3 DNA reads as TGTGCCAGCAGTGACTCGGCGGCATGGCCAGATACGCAGTATTTT. This encodes CASSDSAAWPDTQYF.

This clonotype was found a few times. A much larger clone lies one base from this, so it may be a read error. The V call is TRBV11-3, the J call TRBJ2-1; weak D call: TRBD2 (5 bases). Deletions cut 1 base from V and 10 bases from J, with 14 bases between. CDR1 is SGHNT and CDR2 is YENEEA in the germline V gene. The CDR3 consists of 14 residues. The CDR3 sequence is CASSLVLPPSEQFF. The CDR3 region has the DNA TGTGCCAGCAGCTTAGTTTTACCCCCTAGCGAGCAGTTCTTC.

This clonotype was counted many times. V gene TRBV29-1 combines with J gene TRBJ1-1; D not certain. This CDR3 spans 15 amino acids. V was trimmed by 7 bases and J by 0 bases, leaving 18 bases between them. The germline V gene encodes CDR1 SQVTM and CDR2 ANQGSEA. CDR3 DNA: TGCAGCGCCCGCCAAGGGATGATGATGAACACTGAAGCTTTCTTT. It encodes CSARQGMMMNTEAFF. The full variable domain, in which reference TRBV29-1 and TRBJ1-1 provide the parts outside the CDR3, is SAVISQKPSRDICQRGTSLTIQCQVDSQVTMMFWYRQQPGQSLTLIATANQGSEATYESGFVIDKFPISRPNLTFSTLTVSNMSPEDSSIYLCSARQGMMMNTEAFFGQGTRLTVV.

Remarks on this clonotype: Given the absence of the conserved phenylalanine or tryptophan at the CDR3 end, a read error is likely. Because the CDR3's place on the DNA is in doubt, the DNA is left out and the CDR3 is given as listed by TCRdb. The chain recombines TRBV20-1 with TRBJ2-1; TRBD1, the D gene given by the table, was not confirmed from the DNA. Germline CDR1 reads DFQATT; CDR2 reads SNEGSKA (reference sequence). The CDR3 contains 14 residues when both ends are counted. Here the CDR3 reads CSAEGNTRYNEQFI.

V usage is TRBV20-1 and J usage is TRBJ1-5, with D unclear. Germline V gives CDR1 DFQATT, CDR2 SNEGSKA (reference sequence). The CDR3 sequence is 14 residues long. V shed 2 bases and J shed 1 base, with 9 bases lying between them. CDR3 in DNA: TGCAGTGCTAGACAGATCAACAGCAATCAGCCCCAGCATTTT. Its translation is CSARQINSNQPQHF.

This chain connects TRBV29-1 to TRBJ2-1; TRBD2 is a possible D gene (5 bases). Deletions cut 4 bases from V and 8 bases from J, with 12 bases between. From germline, CDR1 is SQVTM and CDR2 ANQGSEA. The CDR3 is made up of 12 amino acids. CDR3 loop: CSVASYHYEQFF. The CDR3 nucleotides are TGCAGCGTTGCTAGCTATCACTATGAGCAGTTCTTC.